Sequencing of this T cell receptor beta chain was carried out in a study of PD-L1 blockade in urothelial cancer. Across the whole study: Intravenous atezolizumab, 1,200 mg every 3 weeks, was begun by patients around 2014.

Germline assignment: CDR1 MNHNY and CDR2 SVGAGI (reference sequence). The length of the CDR3 is 13 residues. The V gene lost 6 bases and the J gene lost 3 bases, with 9 bases spanning the gap. Libraries were prepared by immunoSEQ multiplex PCR; TCRdb keeps only in-frame clonotypes and omits some of them. The table records tens of thousands of clones, about four fifths of them present only once. The sample was PBMCs, taken around atezolizumab (anti-PD-L1) treatment. The chain employs TRBV6-6 and TRBJ1-5; D may be TRBD1 (6 bases). The clonotype originates from a man aged 70-80 years with urothelial cancer. The CDR3 region is CASSQGLNQPQHF. As DNA, the CDR3 is TGTGCCAGCAGCCAGGGGCTCAATCAGCCCCAGCATTTT.